This T cell receptor beta chain was profiled in a study of blood T cell repertoires in COVID-19. Study overall: Researchers got acute and convalescent COVID-19 samples from the United States, Italy and Spain. Sample material is recorded as cDNA or gDNA derived from T cells, B-cell-depleted T cells, or PBMCs.

Original data processing: Quantification of nucleated cells was approximated via reference gene primer amplification. Data came from immunoSEQ multiplex PCR; TCRdb stores just in-frame clones and leaves some out. The V and J calls and the clone size are those of that table, but D and trimming were determined from the DNA. This table holds 140,000 to 150,000 clones, about 92% found once. V gave up 3 bases and J gave up 8 bases; unmatched junction bases: 10. This CDR3 has 15 residues. CDR1 MNHNS and CDR2 SASEGT come from the germline V gene. The origin of this receptor is a human donor in a cohort sampled during active COVID-19. Input material: peripheral blood. The chain links TRBV6-1 to TRBJ1-2, with TRBD1 identical over 9 bases. The CDR3 DNA reads TGTGCCAGCAGTGACCGCCGGACAGGGGCCAGGGGCTACACCTTC. As protein: CASSDRRTGARGYTF.